In its sample, the clone carrying this T cell receptor beta chain was seen a few times. Its antigen is unknown. This sample was taken from a study of identical twins. General study findings and limits: Sharing of beta out-of-frame sequences by twins showed a weaker excess.

This CDR3 contains 14 residues. V gave up 3 bases and J gave up 6 bases; unmatched junction bases: 5. Template switching supplied a universal primer site; unique molecular identifiers were carried on the cDNA. MiXCR was run by TCRdb on the 5' RACE reads, yielding one entry per CDR3 protein. The sample includes roughly 720,000 distinct CDR3 sequences, over 15% of them seen just once. This sample was shared with a second study, whose subject was T cells expressing NK-cell markers.

This TCR was recovered from a woman aged 18-29 years in good health. The J gene is TRBJ2-7, the V gene TRBV12-3 or TRBV12-4, with 10 nucleotides matching TRBD1. The sequencing sample was made of PBMCs. As DNA, the CDR3 is TGTGCCAGCAGTTTCGTGAGGACAGGGGGCGAGCAGTACTTC. Its protein product is CASSFVRTGGEQYF.